This TCR beta chain was sequenced in a study of T-cell memory formation after mild COVID-19. Study-level findings and limits: Clones contracting across day 15 to 85 had a balanced CD4/CD8 profile; later expanding clones leaned CD4+. Shrinking CD4+ clones were chiefly CM and EM; CD8+ ones were chiefly EMRA.

Constant-segment-primed 5'RACE gave TCR alpha and TCR beta cDNA libraries with sample barcodes and UMIs. Using its own MiXCR run on the 5' RACE reads, TCRdb lists one record per CDR3 protein. The sample has more than 200,000 distinct CDR3 sequences, 15% to 20% seen once. Germline V gene lookup returns CDR1 SGHTA and CDR2 FQGNSA. CDR3 size: 15 residues. Trimming cost V 1 base and J 7 bases, with 17 bases left between them. This clonotype was counted between two and nine times. The target antigen is unknown. The chain employs TRBV7-2 and TRBJ2-7; TRBD1 is a possible D gene (5 bases). The sequenced sample was PBMCs or a T cell subset sorted from them (not recorded which). The sequence was obtained from a man aged 18 to 35 who had mild COVID-19 (a few samples of this study predate the infection). Cell type and time point are not known. The CDR3 region has the DNA TGTGCCAGCAGCTTAGATCAGGGTTCCTCTTGGGAGCAGTACGTC. Encoded protein: CASSLDQGSSWEQYV.